Sequencing of this T cell receptor (beta chain) was carried out in a study of T cells in Graves' hyperthyroidism and ophthalmopathy. Researchers took RNA transcripts and amplified the TCR beta CDR3 regions from them. A first-round RT-PCR of the TCR CDR3 used the HTBI primer set. TCRdb passed the multiplex PCR reads through MiXCR, listing each CDR3 protein once. The sample lists under 400,000 distinct CDR3 sequences, over 20% seen once, with 50% in the top ten. Over 18 months, lack of ophthalmopathy progression marked Graves' hyperthyroidism as stable. Uncontrolled infection, other autoimmune disease, pregnancy and lactation each barred patients from inclusion. Each 10 ml fresh peripheral blood draw supplied the PBMCs. The CDR3 runs 18 residues. Trimming at V came to 2 bases and at J to 0 bases, leaving 6 bases not matched to a gene. The germline gives CDR1 SGHAT, CDR2 FQNNGV.

The material sequenced was blood. This receptor was obtained from a woman between 50 and 59 years old with Graves' hyperthyroidism. This chain joins TRBV11-2 and TRBJ2-1; 11 bases align to TRBD2. The CDR3 here is CASSLRLAGGASYNEQFF. In DNA form, the CDR3 reads TGTGCCAGCAGCTTACGCCTAGCGGGGGGAGCCTCCTACAATGAGCAGTTCTTC.